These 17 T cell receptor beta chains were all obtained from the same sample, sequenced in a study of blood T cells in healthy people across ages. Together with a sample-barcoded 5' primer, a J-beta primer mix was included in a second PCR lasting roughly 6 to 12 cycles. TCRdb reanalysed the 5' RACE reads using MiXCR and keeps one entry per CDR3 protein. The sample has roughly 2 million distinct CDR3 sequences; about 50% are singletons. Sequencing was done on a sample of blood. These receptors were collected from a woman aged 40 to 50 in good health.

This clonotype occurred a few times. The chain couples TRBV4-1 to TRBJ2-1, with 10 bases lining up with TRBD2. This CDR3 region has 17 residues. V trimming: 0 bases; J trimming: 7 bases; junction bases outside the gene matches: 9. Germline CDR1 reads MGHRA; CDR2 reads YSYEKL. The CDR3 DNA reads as TGCGCCAGCAGCCAAGATCGAGGGGGACTAGCGAGGAATGAGCAGTTCTTC. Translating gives CASSQDRGGLARNEQFF.

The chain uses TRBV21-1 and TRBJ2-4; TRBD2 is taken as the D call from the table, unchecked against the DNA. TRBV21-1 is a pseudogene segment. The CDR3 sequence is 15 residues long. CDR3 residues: CASSILTGPLEEQYF. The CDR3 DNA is TGTGCCAGCAGCATTTTGACAGGCCCTCTTGAAGAGCAGTACTTC.

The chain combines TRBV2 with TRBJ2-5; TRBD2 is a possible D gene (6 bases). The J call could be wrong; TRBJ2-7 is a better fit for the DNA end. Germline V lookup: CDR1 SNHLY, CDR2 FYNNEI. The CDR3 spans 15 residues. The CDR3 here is CASSSPRGDYHEQYF. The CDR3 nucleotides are TGTGCCAGCAGTTCCCCCCGCGGGGATTACCACGAGCAGTACTTC.

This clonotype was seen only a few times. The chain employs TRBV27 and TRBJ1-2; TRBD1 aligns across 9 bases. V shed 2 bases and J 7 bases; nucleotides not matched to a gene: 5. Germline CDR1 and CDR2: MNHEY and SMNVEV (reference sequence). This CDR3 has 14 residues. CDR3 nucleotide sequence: TGTGCCAGCAGTTTAACAGGGGGCGGGTTTGGCTACACCTTC. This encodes CASSLTGGGFGYTF.

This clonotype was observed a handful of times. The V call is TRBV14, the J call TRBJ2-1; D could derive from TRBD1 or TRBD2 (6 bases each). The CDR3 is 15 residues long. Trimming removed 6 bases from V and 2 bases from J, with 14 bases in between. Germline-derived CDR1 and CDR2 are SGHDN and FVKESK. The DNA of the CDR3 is TGTGCCAGCAGGGCTCCCGGGGGCCCCTACAATGAGCAGTTCTTC. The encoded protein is CASRAPGGPYNEQFF.

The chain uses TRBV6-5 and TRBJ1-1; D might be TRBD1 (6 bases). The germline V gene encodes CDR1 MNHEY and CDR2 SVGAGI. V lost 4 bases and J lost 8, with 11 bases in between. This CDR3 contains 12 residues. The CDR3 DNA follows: TGTGCCAGCAGTTCCGACAGGACCGAAGCTTTCTTT. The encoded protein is CASSSDRTEAFF.

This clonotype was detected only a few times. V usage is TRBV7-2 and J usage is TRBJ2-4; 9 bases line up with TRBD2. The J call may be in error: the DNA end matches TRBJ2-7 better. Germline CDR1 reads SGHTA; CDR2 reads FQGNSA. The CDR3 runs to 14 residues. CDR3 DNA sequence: TGTGCCAGCACCATAGCGGGGGCCTTATACGAGCAGTACTTC. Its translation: CASTIAGALYEQYF.

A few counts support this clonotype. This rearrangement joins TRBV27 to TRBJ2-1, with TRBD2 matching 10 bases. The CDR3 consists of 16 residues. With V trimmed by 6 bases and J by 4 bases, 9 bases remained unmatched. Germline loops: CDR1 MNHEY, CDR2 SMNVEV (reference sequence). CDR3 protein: CASSELSGGDYNEQFF. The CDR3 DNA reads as TGTGCCAGCAGCGAATTAAGCGGGGGGGATTACAATGAGCAGTTCTTC.

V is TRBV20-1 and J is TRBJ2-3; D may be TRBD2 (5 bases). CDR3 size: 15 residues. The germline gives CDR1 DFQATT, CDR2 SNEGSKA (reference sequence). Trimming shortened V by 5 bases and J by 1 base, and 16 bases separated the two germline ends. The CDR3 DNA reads TGCAGTGCTCGGCATACTAGGCCTCGCACAGATACGCAGTATTTT. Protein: CSARHTRPRTDTQYF.

CDR3 protein: CASSPREGARGEQYF. CDR3 DNA: TGTGCCAGCAGCCCTCGGGAGGGGGCACGGGGTGAGCAGTACTTC. The rearrangement links TRBV7-8 to TRBJ2-5; tentative D call: TRBD2 (8 bases). The CDR3 is 15 residues long. Trimming removed 5 bases at V and 11 bases at J, with 24 bases between. Germline loops: CDR1 SGHVS, CDR2 FQNEAQ.

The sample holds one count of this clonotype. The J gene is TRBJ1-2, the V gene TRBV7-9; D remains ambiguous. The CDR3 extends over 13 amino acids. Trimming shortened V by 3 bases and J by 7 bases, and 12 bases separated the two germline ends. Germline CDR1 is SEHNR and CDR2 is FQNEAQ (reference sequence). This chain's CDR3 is CASSFRSSPGYTF. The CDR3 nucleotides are TGTGCCAGCAGCTTTCGCTCTTCACCTGGCTACACCTTC.

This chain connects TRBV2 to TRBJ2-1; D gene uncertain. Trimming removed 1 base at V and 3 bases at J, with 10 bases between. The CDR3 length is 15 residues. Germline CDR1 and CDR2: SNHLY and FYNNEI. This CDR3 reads CASSEGTVNYNEQFF. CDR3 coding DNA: TGTGCCAGCAGTGAAGGGACGGTCAACTACAATGAGCAGTTCTTC.

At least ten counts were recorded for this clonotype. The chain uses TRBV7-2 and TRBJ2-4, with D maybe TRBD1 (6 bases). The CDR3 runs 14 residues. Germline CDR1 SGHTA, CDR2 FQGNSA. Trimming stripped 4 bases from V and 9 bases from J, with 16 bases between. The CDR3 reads CASSSQLQGLIQYF. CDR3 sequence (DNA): TGTGCCAGCAGCTCCCAATTACAGGGTCTCATTCAGTACTTC.

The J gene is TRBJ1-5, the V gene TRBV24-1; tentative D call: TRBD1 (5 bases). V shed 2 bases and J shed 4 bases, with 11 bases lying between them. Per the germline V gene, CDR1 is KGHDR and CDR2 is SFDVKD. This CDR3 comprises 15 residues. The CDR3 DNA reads TGTGCCACCAGTGATTCCCGGGACCGAAATCAGCCCCAGCATTTT. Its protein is CATSDSRDRNQPQHF.

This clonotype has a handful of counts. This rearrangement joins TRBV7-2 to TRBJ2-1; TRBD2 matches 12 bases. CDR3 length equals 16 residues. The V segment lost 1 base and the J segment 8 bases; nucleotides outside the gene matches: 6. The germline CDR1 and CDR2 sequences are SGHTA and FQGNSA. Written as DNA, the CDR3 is TGTGCCAGCAGCTTAGAAGTGACTAGCGGGGGCCATGAGCAGTTCTTC. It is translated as CASSLEVTSGGHEQFF. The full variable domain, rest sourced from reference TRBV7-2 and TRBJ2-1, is GAGVSQSPSNKVTEKGKDVELRCDPISGHTALYWYRQSLGQGLEFLIYFQGNSAPDKSGLPSDRFSAERTGGSVSTLTIQRTQQEDSAVYLCASSLEVTSGGHEQFFGPGTRLTVL.

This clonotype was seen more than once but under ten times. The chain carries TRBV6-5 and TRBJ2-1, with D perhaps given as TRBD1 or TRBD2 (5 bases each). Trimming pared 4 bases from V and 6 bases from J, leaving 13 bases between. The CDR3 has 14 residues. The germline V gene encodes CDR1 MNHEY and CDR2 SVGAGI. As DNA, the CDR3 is TGTGCCAGCAGTTCGTCGGGACGTAGCAATGAGCAGTTCTTC. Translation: CASSSSGRSNEQFF.

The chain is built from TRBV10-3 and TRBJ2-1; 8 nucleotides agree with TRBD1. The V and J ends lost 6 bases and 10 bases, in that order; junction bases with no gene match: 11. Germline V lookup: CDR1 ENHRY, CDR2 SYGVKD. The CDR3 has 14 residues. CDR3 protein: CAISSGTGLIEQFF. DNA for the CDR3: TGTGCCATCAGCTCCGGGACAGGCCTTATCGAGCAGTTCTTC.